This T cell receptor (beta chain) was found in a study of T-cell memory formation after mild COVID-19. The CDR3 runs to 18 residues. After removal of 2 bases from V and 0 bases from J, the junction contained 9 bases not matched to a gene. Germline V lookup: CDR1 GTSNPN, CDR2 SVGIG (reference sequence). TCRdb itself ran the 5' RACE reads through MiXCR, one entry per CDR3 protein. The data show around 300,000 distinct CDR3 sequences, over 10% seen once. The chain joins TRBV30 to TRBJ2-7; 14 bases line up with TRBD2. The receptor's source is a man younger than 30 who had mild COVID-19 (a few samples of this study predate the infection). Cell type and time point are not known. Sequencing used PBMCs or a T cell subset sorted from them (not recorded which). In DNA form, the CDR3 reads TGTGCCTGGAGTCCTAGGACTAGCGGGGGGACGAGCTCCTACGAGCAGTACTTC. Protein: CAWSPRTSGGTSSYEQYF.